The next 8 T cell receptor beta chains were all read from a single sample in a study of control samples from healthy donors and cancer patients. The method was immunoSEQ multiplex PCR; TCRdb's version includes in-frame clones alone and lacks a portion of them. The sample shows around 130,000 clones, 85% to 90% of them seen only once. Material for sequencing was PBMCs. Receptors were obtained from a man between 45 and 60 years old with head and neck cancer.

This clone turned up a few times. The gene calls are TRBV28 and TRBJ2-7; TRBD2 matches at 13 bases. This CDR3 has 14 amino acids. The germline CDR1 and CDR2 sequences are MDHEN and SYDVKM. V was pared by 8 bases and J by 4 bases, with 5 bases of the junction left unmatched. CDR3 DNA: TGTGCCAGCCGCGGGACTAGCGGGACATACGAGCAGTACTTC. Encoded protein: CASRGTSGTYEQYF.

A note on this clone: One end of the junction fails to match germline, which may point to a read error. This chain uses TRBV6-1 with TRBJ2-2, with TRBD2 matching 16 bases. The CDR3 has 17 residues. Looked up from germline, CDR1 is MNHNS and CDR2 is SASEGT. The CDR3 region is CASSEPGLAGGTEELFF. CDR3 DNA sequence: TGTGCCAGCAGTGAGCCGGGACTAGCGGGAGGGACCGAGGAGCTGTTTTTT.

The V gene is TRBV5-8, the J gene TRBJ1-5; D not certain. In germline, CDR1 is SGHTS, CDR2 YDEGEE. Trimming removed 0 bases at V and 0 bases at J, with 7 bases between. This CDR3 comprises 15 residues. CDR3 bases: TGTGCCAGCAGCTTGGGGACCGATAGCAATCAGCCCCAGCATTTT. This translates into CASSLGTDSNQPQHF.

The J gene is TRBJ2-1, the V gene TRBV6-5, with D unclear. The CDR3 extends over 14 amino acids. Germline CDR1 MNHEY, CDR2 SVGAGI. V was shortened by 6 bases and J by 1 base, with 10 bases between the two germline ends. The CDR3 loop is CASRSAGSYNEQFF. The CDR3, as DNA: TGTGCCAGCAGATCCGCAGGATCCTACAATGAGCAGTTCTTC.

This clone was observed a single time. The chain joins TRBV27 to TRBJ2-1; 16 nucleotides agree with TRBD2. The V gene's germline CDR1 is MNHEY and CDR2 SMNVEV (reference sequence). Unmatched junction bases numbered 11, after V lost 6 bases and J lost 6 bases. The CDR3 covers 18 residues. CDR3 in DNA: TGTGCCAGCAGCCCGGGACTAGCGGGGGGGCGTCGGGTCAATGAGCAGTTCTTC. Translation: CASSPGLAGGRRVNEQFF.

V is TRBV11-2 and J is TRBJ2-1, with 7 bases fitting TRBD2. Trimming cost V 1 base and J 7 bases; bases outside gene matches: 7. CDR3 length: 15 amino acids. CDR1 is SGHAT and CDR2 is FQNNGV in the germline V gene. CDR3: CASSLAAGELNEQFF. CDR3 nucleotide sequence: TGTGCCAGCAGCTTAGCCGCGGGAGAGTTAAATGAGCAGTTCTTC.

The chain recombines TRBV7-2 with TRBJ2-7; TRBD1 is a possible D gene (5 bases). The CDR3 sequence is 16 residues long. Looked up from germline, CDR1 is SGHTA and CDR2 is FQGNSA. Trimming removed 0 bases from V and 2 bases from J, with 14 bases in between. The CDR3 reads CASSLAGPTDPYEQYF. In nucleotides, the CDR3 is TGTGCCAGCAGCTTAGCGGGGCCGACGGATCCCTACGAGCAGTACTTC.

The chain couples TRBV19 to TRBJ2-4, with D perhaps matching TRBD1 (6 bases). The CDR3 spans 17 residues. CDR1 is LNHDA and CDR2 is SQIVND in the germline V gene (reference sequence). V was cut by 3 bases and J by 6 bases, with 21 bases left in between. This CDR3 is CASSMVGARDSINIQYF. The DNA of the CDR3 is TGTGCCAGTAGTATGGTGGGGGCTAGAGACAGTATAAACATTCAGTACTTC.